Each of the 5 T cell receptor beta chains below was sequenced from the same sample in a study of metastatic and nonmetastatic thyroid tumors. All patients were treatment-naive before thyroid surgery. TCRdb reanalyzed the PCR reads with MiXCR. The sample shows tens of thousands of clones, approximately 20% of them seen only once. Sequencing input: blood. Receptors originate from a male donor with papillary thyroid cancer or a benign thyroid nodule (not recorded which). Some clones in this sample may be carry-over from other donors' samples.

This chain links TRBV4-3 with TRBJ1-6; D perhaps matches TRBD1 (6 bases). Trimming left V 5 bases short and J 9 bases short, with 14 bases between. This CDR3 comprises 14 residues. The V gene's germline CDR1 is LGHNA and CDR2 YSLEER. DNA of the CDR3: TGCGCCAGCAGCAAGGGGGGGGGCGTTTCACCCCTCCACTTT. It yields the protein CASSKGGGVSPLHF.

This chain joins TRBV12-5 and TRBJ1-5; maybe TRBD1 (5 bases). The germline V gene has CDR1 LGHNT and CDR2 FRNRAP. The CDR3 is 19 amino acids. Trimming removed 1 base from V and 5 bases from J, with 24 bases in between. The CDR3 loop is CASGLGGWLRGHLDQPQHF. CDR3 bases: TGTGCTAGTGGTTTGGGGGGGTGGCTCCGGGGCCATTTGGATCAGCCCCAGCATTTT.

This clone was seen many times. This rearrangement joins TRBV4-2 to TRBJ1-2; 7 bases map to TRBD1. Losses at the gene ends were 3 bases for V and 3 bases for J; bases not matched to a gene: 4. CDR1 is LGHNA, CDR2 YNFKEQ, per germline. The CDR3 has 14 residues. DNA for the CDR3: TGTGCCAGCAGCCATTCAGACAGGGACTATGGCTACACCTTC. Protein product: CASSHSDRDYGYTF.

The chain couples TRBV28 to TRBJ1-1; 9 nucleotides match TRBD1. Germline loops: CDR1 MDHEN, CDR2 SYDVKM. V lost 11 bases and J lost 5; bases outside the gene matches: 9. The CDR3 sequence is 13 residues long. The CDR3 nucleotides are TGTGCCGGACTGACAGGGGGGATGACTGAAGCTTTCTTT. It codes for CAGLTGGMTEAFF. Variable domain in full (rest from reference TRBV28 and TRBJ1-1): DVKVTQSSRYLVKRTGEKVFLECVQDMDHENMFWYRQDPGLGLRLIYFSYDVKMKEKGDIPEGYSVSREKKERFSLILESASTNQTSMYLCAGLTGGMTEAFFGQGTRLTVV.

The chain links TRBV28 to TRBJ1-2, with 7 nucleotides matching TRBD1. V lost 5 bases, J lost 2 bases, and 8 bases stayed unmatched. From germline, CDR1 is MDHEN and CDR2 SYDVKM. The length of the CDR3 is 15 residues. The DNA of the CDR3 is TGTGCCAGCAGTCTGATGGACAGGAAGAACTATGGCTACACCTTC. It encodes CASSLMDRKNYGYTF.